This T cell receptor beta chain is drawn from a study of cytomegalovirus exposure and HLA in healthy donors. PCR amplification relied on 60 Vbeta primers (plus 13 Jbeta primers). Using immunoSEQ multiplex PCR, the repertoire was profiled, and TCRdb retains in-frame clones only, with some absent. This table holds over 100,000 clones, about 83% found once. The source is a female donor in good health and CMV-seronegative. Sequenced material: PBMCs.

Here the CDR3 DNA reads TGTGCCAGCACCACGATCGGACGCGGGGGGAGCTCCTACAATGAGCAGTTCTTC. Residues: CASTTIGRGGSSYNEQFF. V and J are TRBV5-4 and TRBJ2-1; 8 bases are a match to TRBD2. Unmatched junction bases numbered 14, after V lost 6 bases and J lost 0 bases. Germline V gene sequence: CDR1 SGHNT, CDR2 YYREEE (reference sequence). The CDR3 is made up of 18 amino acids.